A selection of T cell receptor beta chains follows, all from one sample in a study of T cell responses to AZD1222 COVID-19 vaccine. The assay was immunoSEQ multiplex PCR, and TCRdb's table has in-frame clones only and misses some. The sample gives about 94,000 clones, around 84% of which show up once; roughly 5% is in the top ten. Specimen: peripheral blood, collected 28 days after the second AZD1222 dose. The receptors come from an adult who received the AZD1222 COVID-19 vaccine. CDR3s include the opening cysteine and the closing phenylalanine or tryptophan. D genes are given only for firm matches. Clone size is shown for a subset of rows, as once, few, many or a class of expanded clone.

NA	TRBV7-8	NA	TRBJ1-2	TGTGCCAGCAGAAACTCCGGGACAACTTTACCTTATGGCTACACCTTC	CASRNSGTTLPYGYTF
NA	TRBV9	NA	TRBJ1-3	TGTGCCAGCAGCACCTTAGGCACCCTCTCTGGAAACACCATATATTTT	CASSTLGTLSGNTIYF
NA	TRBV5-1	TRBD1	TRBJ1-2	TGCGCCAGCAGCATGGGGGACAGAGTGGCTTATGGCTACACCTTC	CASSMGDRVAYGYTF
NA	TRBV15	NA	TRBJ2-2	TGTGCCACCAGCGACAGGAGAACCGGGGAGCTGTTTTTT	CATSDRRTGELFF
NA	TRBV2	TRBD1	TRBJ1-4	TGTGCCAGCAACAAGGGGGCGTTGGGTGAAAAACTGTTTTTT	CASNKGALGEKLFF
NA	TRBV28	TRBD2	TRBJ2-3	TGTGCCAGCAGTTTAAGAATCGCTAGCGGGCCCACAGATACGCAGTATTTT	CASSLRIASGPTDTQYF
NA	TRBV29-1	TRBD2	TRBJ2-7	TGCAGCGTCGAGGATGAGCGGGAGGGAAGGTACGAGCAGTACTTC	CSVEDEREGRYEQYF
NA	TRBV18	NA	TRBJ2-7	TGTGCCAGCTCACCACTTCCCCCCGGGGCATCCTACGAGCAGTACTTC	CASSPLPPGASYEQYF
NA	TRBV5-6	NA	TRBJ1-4	TGTGCCAGCAGCCTTGGGACAAGTGAAAAACTGTTTTTT	CASSLGTSEKLFF
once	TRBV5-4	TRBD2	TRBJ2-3	TGTGCCAGCAGCTTGGCGGCGGGGGGTACAGATACGCAGTATTTT	CASSLAAGGTDTQYF
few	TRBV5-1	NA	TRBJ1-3	TGCGCCAGCAGCTTGGAAGCTGGAAACACCATATATTTT	CASSLEAGNTIYF
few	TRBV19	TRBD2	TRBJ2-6	TGTGCCAGTAGCGGGAGGGGGTCTGGGGCCAACGTCCTGACTTTC	CASSGRGSGANVLTF
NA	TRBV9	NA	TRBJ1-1	TGTGCCAGCAGCGTAGTAGCCGGGTTTGGAACTGAAGCTTTCTTT	CASSVVAGFGTEAFF
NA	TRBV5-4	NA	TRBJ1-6	TGTGCCAGCAGCTTGGTGCTGGGGGCAGATAATTCACCCCTCCACTTT	CASSLVLGADNSPLHF
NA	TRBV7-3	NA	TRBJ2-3	TGTGCCAGCAGCTTAGAAGCCCGGGGGGATACGCAGTATTTT	CASSLEARGDTQYF
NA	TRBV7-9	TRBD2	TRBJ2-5	TGTGCCAGCAGCTTATGGCTAGCGGGTGAAGAGACCCAGTACTTC	CASSLWLAGEETQYF
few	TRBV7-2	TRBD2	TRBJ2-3	TGTGCCAGCAGCCCCTTAGCGGGATGGGAGGGGGATACGCAGTATTTT	CASSPLAGWEGDTQYF
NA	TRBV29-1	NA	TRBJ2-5	TGCAGCGTCTCCAGCGGACAAGAGACCCAGTACTTC	CSVSSGQETQYF
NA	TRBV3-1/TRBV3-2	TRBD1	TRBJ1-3	TGTGCCAGCAGCCAAGATCTTCTAGTGGGACAGGGAAGAAACACCATATATTTT	CASSQDLLVGQGRNTIYF
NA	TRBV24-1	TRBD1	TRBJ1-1	TGTGCCACCAGTGACCCCGCAGGGGGCTCTGAAGCTTTCTTT	CATSDPAGGSEAFF
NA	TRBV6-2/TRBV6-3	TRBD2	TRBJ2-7	TGTGCCAGCAGTTACATGGCGGGAGGACCCTACGAGCAGTACTTC	CASSYMAGGPYEQYF
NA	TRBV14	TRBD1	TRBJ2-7	TGTGCCAGCAGCCAAGTCCGACCGGGACAGGGCCACTACGAGCAGTACTTC	CASSQVRPGQGHYEQYF
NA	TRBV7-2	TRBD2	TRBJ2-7	TGTGCCAGCAGCAAAGCTGCGGGAGAATACGAGCAGTACTTC	CASSKAAGEYEQYF
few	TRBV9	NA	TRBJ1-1	TGTGCCAGCAGCGTAACAGGTGGAGACACTGAAGCTTTCTTT	CASSVTGGDTEAFF
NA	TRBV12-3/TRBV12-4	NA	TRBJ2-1	TGTGCCAGCAGTTGGAATCCTGCGGATGAGCAGTTCTTC	CASSWNPADEQFF
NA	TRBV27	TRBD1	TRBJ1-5	TGTGCCAGCAGGGGGACAGGGAGCAATCAGCCCCAGCATTTT	CASRGTGSNQPQHF
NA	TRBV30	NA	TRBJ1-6	TGTGCCTGGGACCAAGATAATTCACCCCTCCACTTT	CAWDQDNSPLHF
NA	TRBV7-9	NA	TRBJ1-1	TGTGCCAGCAGCTTGGGGGGGCTCACTGAAGCTTTCTTT	CASSLGGLTEAFF
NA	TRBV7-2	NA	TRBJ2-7	TGTGCCAGCAGTCTCAAAGTGTCGGATAGGATCGAGCAGTACTTC	CASSLKVSDRIEQYF
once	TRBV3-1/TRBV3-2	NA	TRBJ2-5	TGTGCCAGCAGCCTCCCCCCGTCGGCTCAGTACTTC	CASSLPPSAQYF
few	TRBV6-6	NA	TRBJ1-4	TGTGCCAGCAGTTACCCTCGCGAAAAACTGTTTTTT	CASSYPREKLFF
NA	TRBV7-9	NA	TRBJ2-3	TGTGCCAGCAGCCCACGATACGGGAATGAGGGGAGGACAGATACGCAGTATTTT	CASSPRYGNEGRTDTQYF
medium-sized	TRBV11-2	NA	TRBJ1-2	TGTGCCAGCAGCTTAGGCGACCTTAACTATGGCTACACCTTC	CASSLGDLNYGYTF
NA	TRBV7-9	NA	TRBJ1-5	TGTGCCAGCAGCTTAACCGATATCAATCAGCCCCAGCATTTT	CASSLTDINQPQHF
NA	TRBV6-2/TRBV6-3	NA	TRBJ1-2	TGTGCCAGCAGTGGGGTTATCCCTAACTATGGCTACACCTTC	CASSGVIPNYGYTF
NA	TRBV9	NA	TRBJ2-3	TGTGCCAGCAGCGGGCCAACGGGGGTAACTTTGGATACGCAGTATTTT	CASSGPTGVTLDTQYF
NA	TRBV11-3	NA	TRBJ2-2	TGTGCCAGCAGCTTACAGGGGAGGACCGGGGAGCTGTTTTTT	CASSLQGRTGELFF
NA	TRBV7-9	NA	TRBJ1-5	TGTGCCAGCAGCCCCGGACGGGGAAAATATCAGCCCCAGCATTTT	CASSPGRGKYQPQHF
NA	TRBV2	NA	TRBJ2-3	TGTGCCAGCAGTGCGTCAGATACGCAGTATTTT	CASSASDTQYF
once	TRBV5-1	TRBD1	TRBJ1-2	TGCGCCAGCAGCGTGGGACAGGGTTTTGGCTACACCTTC	CASSVGQGFGYTF
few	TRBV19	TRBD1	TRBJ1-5	TGTGCCAGTAGTATGGGACAGGGACAGCCCCAGCATTTT	CASSMGQGQPQHF
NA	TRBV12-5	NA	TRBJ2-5	TGTGCTAGTGGTTCTCCCTTAGGGACCCAGTACTTC	CASGSPLGTQYF
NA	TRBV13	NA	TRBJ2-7	TGTGCCAGCAGCCCCCGGGGGTCGGGGCCGTACGAGCAGTACTTC	CASSPRGSGPYEQYF
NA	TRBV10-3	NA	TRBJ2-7	TGTGCCATCAGAGCCGACAGTCGGTGGGCCGAGCAGTACTTC	CAIRADSRWAEQYF
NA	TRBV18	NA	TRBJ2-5	TGTGCCAGCTCACCACCCTCTACCGCAGAGACCCAGTACTTC	CASSPPSTAETQYF